Below are 25 T cell receptor beta chains sequenced from a single sample in a study of OX40 agonist ivuxolimab in advanced cancers. Sequencing used immunoSEQ multiplex PCR; TCRdb keeps in-frame clones, though not all of them. The sample holds about 69,000 clones; around 87% are singletons and the top ten take roughly 10%. Sequenced material: CD4+ or CD8+ T cells sorted from blood, taken in a trial of the OX40 agonist ivuxolimab. These receptors were collected from an adult with an advanced solid tumor such as melanoma, head and neck, liver or kidney cancer.

This sequence joins TRBV28 and TRBJ2-7; D is possibly TRBD2 (5 bases). Germline V gene sequence: CDR1 MDHEN, CDR2 SYDVKM. The ends were cut back, 7 bases at V and 3 bases at J, with 13 bases in the middle. This CDR3 comprises 13 residues. The CDR3 region is CASTRAHLYEQYF. The CDR3 DNA reads as TGTGCCAGCACGCGGGCGCACCTCTACGAGCAGTACTTC.

This sequence joins TRBV7-3 and TRBJ2-3; tentatively, D is TRBD1 or TRBD2 (6 bases each). The V gene's germline CDR1 is SGHTA and CDR2 FQGTGA. Trimming pared 5 bases from V and 6 bases from J, leaving 15 bases between. The CDR3 is made up of 14 amino acids. The CDR3 bases are TGTGCCAGCAGCCCGCGGGACACTAGGGATACGCAGTATTTT. This encodes CASSPRDTRDTQYF.

The rearrangement joins TRBV4-1 to TRBJ2-3; D gene ambiguous. Germline V gene data show CDR1 as MGHRA and CDR2 as YSYEKL. V was shortened by 0 bases and J by 5 bases, with 12 bases between the two germline ends. CDR3 length: 15 amino acids. The chain's CDR3 is CASSQDLAALDTQYF. In DNA, the CDR3 is TGCGCCAGCAGCCAAGATTTGGCAGCTTTAGATACGCAGTATTTT.

The chain has TRBV27 and TRBJ2-5; D possibly corresponds to TRBD1 (5 bases). Germline CDR1 is MNHEY and CDR2 is SMNVEV (reference sequence). V was clipped by 6 bases and J by 4 bases, with 12 bases between them. The CDR3 has 13 residues. CDR3 residues: CASRAGSRETQYF. CDR3 nucleotides: TGTGCCAGCAGAGCAGGGTCGCGAGAGACCCAGTACTTC.

The CDR3 nucleotides read TGTGCCAGCAGTTCTGTGTACACAGATACGCAGTATTTT. Amino acid sequence: CASSSVYTDTQYF. The chain recombines TRBV6-5 with TRBJ2-3; D gene ambiguous. The CDR3 sequence is 13 residues long. The V end lost 4 bases, the J end lost 2 bases, and 7 bases lay between the germline ends. In germline, CDR1 is MNHEY, CDR2 SVGAGI.

The chain couples TRBV18 to TRBJ2-5, with TRBD1 as a possible D gene (6 bases). This CDR3 has 13 residues. V was trimmed by 6 bases and J by 4 bases, leaving 12 bases between them. The V gene's germline CDR1 is KGHSH and CDR2 LQKENI. The CDR3 spells CASSRQGLETQYF. The CDR3 DNA follows: TGTGCCAGCTCCCGGCAGGGGCTAGAGACCCAGTACTTC.

The chain employs TRBV4-1 and TRBJ1-1, with 7 bases identical to TRBD1. CDR1 is MGHRA, CDR2 YSYEKL, per germline. The CDR3 spans 18 residues. V dropped 2 bases and J dropped 1; count of bases not matched to a gene: 13. CDR3: CASSQSARQGNRNTEAFF. DNA of the CDR3: TGCGCCAGCAGCCAATCCGCCAGACAGGGAAACCGGAACACTGAAGCTTTCTTT.

The V call is TRBV7-6, the J call TRBJ1-1; TRBD1 matches at 7 bases. The CDR3 totals 14 residues. The germline gives CDR1 SGHVS, CDR2 FNYEAQ. V lost 5 bases to trimming and J lost 1 base; unmatched junction nucleotides: 4. Here the CDR3 reads CASSKRTGNTEAFF. The CDR3 DNA is TGTGCCAGCAGCAAACGGACAGGGAACACTGAAGCTTTCTTT.

This chain connects TRBV9 to TRBJ1-4; D is undetermined. This CDR3 has 14 amino acids. Trimming shortened V by 0 bases and J by 8 bases, and 11 bases separated the two germline ends. CDR1 and CDR2 (germline): SGDLS, YYNGEE. The CDR3 bases are TGTGCCAGCAGCGTAGGTGGAATTGCCGAAAAACTGTTTTTT. Residues: CASSVGGIAEKLFF.

This rearrangement joins TRBV10-2 to TRBJ2-4; 7 positions agree with TRBD1. Losses at the gene ends were 2 bases for V and 0 bases for J; bases not matched to a gene: 10. The CDR3 extends over 18 amino acids. CDR1 and CDR2 (germline): WSHSY, SAAADI. DNA for the CDR3: TGCGCCAGCAGTGAGAAAGGGACAGTCAAACTAGCCAAAAACATTCAGTACTTC. Its protein is CASSEKGTVKLAKNIQYF.

This clone was seen once. This chain connects TRBV28 to TRBJ2-5; a possible D gene is TRBD2 (6 bases). The germline V gene encodes CDR1 MDHEN and CDR2 SYDVKM. The V and J ends lost 1 base and 6 bases respectively, with 9 bases between them. There are 13 residues in the CDR3. The CDR3 DNA follows: TGTGCCAGCAGTTTATTGGAGGGGAAGACCCAGTACTTC. Amino acids: CASSLLEGKTQYF.

The chain combines TRBV18 with TRBJ2-7; TRBD2 is a possible D gene (6 bases). V gave up 1 base and J gave up 6 bases, with 13 bases separating them. CDR3 size: 14 residues. The V gene's germline CDR1 is KGHSH and CDR2 LQKENI. The CDR3 DNA sequence: TGTGCCAGCTCACCACTGGGGGGAGAGGTCGAGCAGTACTTC. It codes for CASSPLGGEVEQYF.

Only a few counts were recorded for this clone. This chain uses TRBV5-1 with TRBJ1-1; D is ambiguous. The germline gives CDR1 SGHRS, CDR2 YFSETQ. The CDR3 totals 15 residues. V lost 5 bases and J lost 1, with 15 bases in between. The CDR3 region is CASRESPSGNTEAFF. DNA of the CDR3: TGCGCCAGCAGGGAAAGCCCTTCAGGGAACACTGAAGCTTTCTTT.

This chain uses TRBV6-5 with TRBJ2-7; TRBD2 agrees at 8 bases. The CDR3 has 15 amino acids. Germline-derived CDR1 and CDR2 are MNHEY and SVGAGI. Trimming removed 0 bases from V and 1 base from J; junction bases left unmatched: 2. The CDR3 DNA reads as TGTGCCAGCAGTTACTCCACTAGCGGATCCTACGAGCAGTACTTC. Its protein is CASSYSTSGSYEQYF.

The chain recombines TRBV19 with TRBJ1-5; D is ambiguous. V was trimmed by 5 bases and J by 1 base, leaving 12 bases between them. The CDR3 length is 15 residues. Per the germline V gene, CDR1 is LNHDA and CDR2 is SQIVND (reference sequence). The CDR3 sequence: CASSPYARSNQPQHF. Here the CDR3 DNA reads TGTGCCAGTAGTCCCTACGCCCGGAGCAATCAGCCCCAGCATTTT.

The genes are TRBV15 and TRBJ2-5; D is unresolved. V shed 4 bases and J shed 1 base, with 13 bases lying between them. From germline, CDR1 is LNHNV and CDR2 YYDKDF (reference sequence). The CDR3 consists of 15 residues. The CDR3 loop is CATSTRGPSQETQYF. The CDR3 DNA is TGTGCCACCAGCACTCGTGGTCCAAGCCAAGAGACCCAGTACTTC. Complete variable domain (other parts from reference TRBV15 and TRBJ2-5): DAMVIQNPRYQVTQFGKPVTLSCSQTLNHNVMYWYQQKSSQAPKLLFHYYDKDFNNEADTPDNFQSRRPNTSFCFLDIRSPGLGDTAMYLCATSTRGPSQETQYFGPGTRLLVL.

V and J are TRBV2 and TRBJ2-7; 9 bases match TRBD2. The V and J ends lost 6 bases and 1 base, in that order; junction bases with no gene match: 7. This CDR3 spans 15 amino acids. Germline-derived CDR1 and CDR2 are SNHLY and FYNNEI. CDR3 sequence reads: CASSGASGESYEQYF. CDR3 bases: TGTGCCAGCAGCGGGGCTAGCGGGGAATCCTACGAGCAGTACTTC.

V and J are TRBV6-7 and TRBJ1-4; D may be TRBD1 (5 bases). TRBV6-7 is an open reading frame whose function is uncertain. This CDR3 comprises 16 residues. Trimming shortened V by 5 bases and J by 7 bases, and 20 bases separated the two germline ends. CDR3 loop: CASSREEDNGFEKLFF. CDR3 sequence (DNA): TGTGCCAGCAGTCGAGAAGAGGACAACGGATTTGAAAAACTGTTTTTT.

The J gene is TRBJ2-3, the V gene TRBV7-8; no firm D call. Germline CDR1 is SGHVS and CDR2 is FQNEAQ. This CDR3 spans 13 amino acids. V was cut by 1 base and J by 5 bases, with 7 bases left in between. The CDR3 here is CASSLGGRDTQYF. The CDR3 bases are TGTGCCAGCAGCTTAGGAGGAAGAGATACGCAGTATTTT.

This clone was found once. The chain recombines TRBV6-1 with TRBJ2-7; 9 bases align to TRBD2. J gave up 3 bases and V 7 bases, and 7 bases lay outside the gene matches. This CDR3 has 14 residues. Germline V gives CDR1 MNHNS, CDR2 SASEGT. The CDR3 sequence: CASTPSGNFYEQYF. CDR3 coding DNA: TGTGCCAGCACCCCTAGCGGGAATTTCTACGAGCAGTACTTC.

The rearrangement joins TRBV28 to TRBJ2-7; maybe TRBD1 (5 bases). V lost 3 bases and J 2 bases, leaving 8 bases between the germline ends. The germline gives CDR1 MDHEN, CDR2 SYDVKM. This CDR3 has 13 residues. In nucleotides, the CDR3 is TGTGCCAGCAGTTTGACAGCCACCTACGAGCAGTACTTC. It yields the protein CASSLTATYEQYF.

The chain employs TRBV7-2 and TRBJ2-3; D remains unclear. Trimming removed 2 bases at V and 0 bases at J, with 6 bases between. The CDR3 runs 14 residues. The germline gives CDR1 SGHTA, CDR2 FQGNSA. CDR3 DNA: TGTGCCAGCAGCTTACCCCCCAGCACAGATACGCAGTATTTT. The encoded protein is CASSLPPSTDTQYF. The variable domain in full, completed from reference TRBV7-2 and TRBJ2-3, reads GAGVSQSPSNKVTEKGKDVELRCDPISGHTALYWYRQSLGQGLEFLIYFQGNSAPDKSGLPSDRFSAERTGGSVSTLTIQRTQQEDSAVYLCASSLPPSTDTQYFGPGTRLTVL.

This chain uses TRBV7-9 with TRBJ1-4; D gene ambiguous. V gave up 3 bases and J gave up 8 bases, with 7 bases separating them. Germline V gene data show CDR1 as SEHNR and CDR2 as FQNEAQ (reference sequence). The CDR3 length is 12 residues. DNA of the CDR3: TGTGCCAGCAGCTTGGTCTCCGAAAAACTGTTTTTT. Translated, it gives CASSLVSEKLFF.

This clone was seen only once. The chain has TRBV28 and TRBJ2-5; TRBD2 matches 11 bases. Unmatched junction bases numbered 7, after V lost 6 bases and J lost 4 bases. CDR1 and CDR2 (germline): MDHEN, SYDVKM. CDR3 length: 15 amino acids. Here the CDR3 DNA reads TGTGCCAGCAGCCTTAGCGGGAGGGCCCCAGAGACCCAGTACTTC. Its protein is CASSLSGRAPETQYF.

This clone has only one observation. The chain has TRBV10-3 and TRBJ2-7; D remains ambiguous. The CDR3 contains 14 residues. V lost 0 bases, J lost 0 bases, and 6 bases lay in between. Germline loops: CDR1 ENHRY, CDR2 SYGVKD. In DNA form, the CDR3 reads TGTGCCATCAGTGAGTCTTACAGCTCCTACGAGCAGTACTTC. It specifies CAISESYSSYEQYF.